This T cell receptor (beta chain) was sequenced for a study of beta chain features in type 1 diabetes. In the study overall: Patients shared similar age, gender and cell yields with healthy donors.

As for this clone: The antigen remains unidentified.

Study-level findings and limits: Shorter templates may be favored by PCR, equally so in patients and controls. Junctions at VDJ sites from type 1 diabetes patients had fewer insertions and more deletions. All four CD4+ subsets from Type 1 diabetes patients carried moderately but significantly shorter TCRB CDR3s.

The CDR3 contains 17 residues. The V and J ends lost 0 bases and 3 bases, in that order; junction bases with no gene match: 8. CDR1 and CDR2 (germline): SGDLS, YYNGEE. Of the isolated RNA, all was reverse transcribed, and so the sequenced material was expressed TCRB transcripts. Profiled with immunoSEQ multiplex PCR; TCRdb holds only in-frame clones, not every one. The sample holds over 100,000 clones, 40% seen once. This sequence was found in a woman between 18 and 29 years old in good health. This rearrangement joins TRBV9 to TRBJ2-7; 11 bases map to TRBD2. Sequencing was performed on stem cell memory CD4+ T cells from blood. DNA of the CDR3: TGTGCCAGCAGCGTAGGGGGACTAGCGGTGCAACACTACGAGCAGTACTTC. Translated: CASSVGGLAVQHYEQYF.